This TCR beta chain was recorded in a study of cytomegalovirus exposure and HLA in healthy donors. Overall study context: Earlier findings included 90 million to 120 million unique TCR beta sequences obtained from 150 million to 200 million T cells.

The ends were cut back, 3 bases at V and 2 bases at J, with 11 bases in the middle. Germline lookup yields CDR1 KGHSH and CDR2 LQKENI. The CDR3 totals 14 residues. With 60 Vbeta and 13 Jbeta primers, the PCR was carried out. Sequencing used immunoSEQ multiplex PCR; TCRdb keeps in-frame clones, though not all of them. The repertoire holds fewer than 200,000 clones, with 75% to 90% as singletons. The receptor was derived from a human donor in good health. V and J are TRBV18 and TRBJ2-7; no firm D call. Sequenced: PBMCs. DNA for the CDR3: TGTGCCAGCTCACCGCCGACGGAGACCTACGAGCAGTACTTC. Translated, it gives CASSPPTETYEQYF. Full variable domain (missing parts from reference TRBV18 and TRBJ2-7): NAGVMQNPRHLVRRRGQEARLRCSPMKGHSHVYWYRQLPEEGLKFMVYLQKENIIDESGMPKERFSAEFPKEGPSILRIQQVVRGDSAAYFCASSPPTETYEQYFGPGTRLTVT.